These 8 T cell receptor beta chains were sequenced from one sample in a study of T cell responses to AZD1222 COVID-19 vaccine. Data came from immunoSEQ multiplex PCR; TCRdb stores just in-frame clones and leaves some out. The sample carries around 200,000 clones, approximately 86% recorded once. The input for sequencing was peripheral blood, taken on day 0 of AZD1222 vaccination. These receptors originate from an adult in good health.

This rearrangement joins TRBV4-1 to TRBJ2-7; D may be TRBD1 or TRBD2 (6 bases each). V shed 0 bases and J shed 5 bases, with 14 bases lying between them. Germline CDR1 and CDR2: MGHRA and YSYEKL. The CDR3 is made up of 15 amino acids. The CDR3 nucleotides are TGCGCCAGCAGCCAAGATCCGGGGGCGGTGGACGAGCAGTACTTC. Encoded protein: CASSQDPGAVDEQYF.

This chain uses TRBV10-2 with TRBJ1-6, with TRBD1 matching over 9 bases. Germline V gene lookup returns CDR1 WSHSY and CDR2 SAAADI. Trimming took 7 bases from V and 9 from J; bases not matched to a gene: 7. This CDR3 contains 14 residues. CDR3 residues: CASTGQGQGSPLHF. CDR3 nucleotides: TGCGCCAGCACCGGACAGGGGCAGGGTTCACCCCTCCACTTT.

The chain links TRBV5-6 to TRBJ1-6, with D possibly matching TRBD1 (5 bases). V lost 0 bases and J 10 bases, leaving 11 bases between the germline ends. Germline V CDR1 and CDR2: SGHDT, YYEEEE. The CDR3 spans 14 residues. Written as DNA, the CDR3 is TGTGCCAGCAGCTTGGTCAGGGCCGGCTCACCCCTCCACTTT. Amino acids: CASSLVRAGSPLHF. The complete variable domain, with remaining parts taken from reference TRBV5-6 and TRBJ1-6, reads DAGVTQSPTHLIKTRGQQVTLRCSPKSGHDTVSWYQQALGQGPQFIFQYYEEEERQRGNFPDRFSGHQFPNYSSELNVNALLLGDSALYLCASSLVRAGSPLHFGNGTRLTVT.

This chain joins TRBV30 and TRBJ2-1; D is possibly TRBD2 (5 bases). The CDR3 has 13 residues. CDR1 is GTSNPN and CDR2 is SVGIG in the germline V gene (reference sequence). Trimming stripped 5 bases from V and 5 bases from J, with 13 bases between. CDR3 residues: CAWSATRDNEQFF. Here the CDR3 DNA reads TGTGCCTGGTCGGCAACTAGGGACAATGAGCAGTTCTTC.

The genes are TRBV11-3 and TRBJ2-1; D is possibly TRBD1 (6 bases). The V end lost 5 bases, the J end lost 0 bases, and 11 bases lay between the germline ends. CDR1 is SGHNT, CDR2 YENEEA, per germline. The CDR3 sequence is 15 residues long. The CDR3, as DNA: TGTGCCAGCAGCCCAGGACAGAGCTCCTACAATGAGCAGTTCTTC. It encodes CASSPGQSSYNEQFF.

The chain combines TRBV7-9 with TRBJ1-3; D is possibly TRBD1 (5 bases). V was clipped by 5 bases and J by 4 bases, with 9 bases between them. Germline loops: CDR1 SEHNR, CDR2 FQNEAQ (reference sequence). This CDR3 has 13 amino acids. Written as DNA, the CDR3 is TGTGCCAGCAGCCCGGCAGGGGGAAACACCATATATTTT. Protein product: CASSPAGGNTIYF.

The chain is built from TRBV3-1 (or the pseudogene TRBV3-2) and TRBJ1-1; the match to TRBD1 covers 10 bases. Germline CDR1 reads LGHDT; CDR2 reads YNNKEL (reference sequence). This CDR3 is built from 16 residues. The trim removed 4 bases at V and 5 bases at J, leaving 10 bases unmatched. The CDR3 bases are TGTGCCAGCAGCCGAACGACAGGGGGCGCATGGACTGAAGCTTTCTTT. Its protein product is CASSRTTGGAWTEAFF.

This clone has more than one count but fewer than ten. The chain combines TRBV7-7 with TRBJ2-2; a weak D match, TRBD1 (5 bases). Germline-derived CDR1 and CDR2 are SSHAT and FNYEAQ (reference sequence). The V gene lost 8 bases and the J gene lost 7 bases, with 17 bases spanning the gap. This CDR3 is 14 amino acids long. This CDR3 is CASSETVVGGELFF. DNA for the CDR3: TGTGCCAGCTCCGAGACAGTGGTTGGCGGGGAGCTGTTTTTT.